This TCR beta chain was profiled in a study of shared clonotypes between healthy human individuals. At the level of the study: CD4 naive cells filled three plates per donor, CD4 memory three, CD8 naive two and CD8 memory one.

Study-wide findings and caveats: Genetic and exposure-history diversity was limited by the few donors.

The protocol was immunoSEQ multiplex PCR, while the TCRdb copy is restricted to in-frame clones and leaves out a portion. The table includes about 330,000 clones, less than 85% detected once. Worth noting for this clone: Its antigen is undetermined.

Germline V gene data show CDR1 as SGHRS and CDR2 as YFSETQ. Trimming removed 3 bases at V and 0 bases at J, with 10 bases between. The CDR3 loop spans 16 amino acids. This receptor was obtained from a man between 25 and 39 years old in good health. Sequencing was done on a sample of memory CD4+ T cells sorted from blood. The subset was: CD45RA-negative fraction. The chain uses TRBV5-1 and TRBJ2-6; D is ambiguous. The CDR3 region has the DNA TGCGCCAGCAGCTCGAGCAGTGTCTCTGGGGCCAACGTCCTGACTTTC. This sequence encodes CASSSSSVSGANVLTF.